This T cell receptor (beta chain) is from a study of blood T cell repertoires in COVID-19. Across the whole study: Both acute and convalescent COVID-19 samples were obtained from the United States, Italy and Spain. Sources were T cells, B-cell-depleted T cells, or PBMCs; the material itself was cDNA or gDNA.

J lost 0 bases, V lost 0 bases, and 5 bases had no gene match. Germline CDR1 is LGHDT and CDR2 is YNNKEL (reference sequence). The CDR3 has 17 amino acids. In the study's own analysis: Using reference gene primer amplification, nucleated cell counts were estimated. Clones were read by immunoSEQ multiplex PCR, and TCRdb kept only the in-frame ones, dropping some. V and J calls and clone size are as listed in that table; D and trimming were resolved from the DNA. The sample includes about 240,000 clones, more than 75% seen only once; the top ten take around 0.99%. This sequence originates from a woman aged 40-49 years who had recovered from COVID-19. The chain couples TRBV3-1 (or the pseudogene TRBV3-2) to TRBJ2-3; TRBD1 matches 8 bases. The sequenced sample consisted of peripheral blood. The CDR3 coding sequence is TGTGCCAGCAGCCAAGACCGGACAGGGTCGAGCACAGATACGCAGTATTTT. It yields the protein CASSQDRTGSSTDTQYF.